The present TCR beta chain was sequenced within a study of T cell repertoires in cytomegalovirus infection. Study context: In public TCR beta signatures, there were indications of both CMV infection and matching HLA type.

MiXCR, run by TCRdb on the reads, gives a single entry per CDR3 protein. The data hold approximately 160,000 distinct CDR3 sequences, with approximately 17% observed a single time. Germline V gene lookup returns CDR1 SGHTA and CDR2 FQGNSA. The CDR3 contains 17 residues. Whole-study results and caveats: Dominating the ex vivo response were TCR beta clonotypes that were CMV-specific and HLA-C-restricted. Summed frequency of shared TCR beta families picked out CMV carriers who also had the relevant HLA.

This clonotype was counted many times. Antigen unknown. One junction end disagrees with the germline gene, perhaps due to a read error. The clonotype was recovered from a human donor in good health (CMV status not recorded). Some clones in this sample may be carry-over from other donors' samples. J is TRBJ2-1 and V is TRBV7-2; 13 positions match TRBD2. The specimen was CD8+ T cells from PBMCs. The CDR3 protein is CASSLTSGRQTYNEQFF. CDR3 nucleotide sequence: TGTGCCAGCAGCTTGACTAGCGGGAGGCAGACCTATAATGAGCAGTTCTTC.